The rows below give T cell receptor beta chains drawn from one sample of a study of blood T cell repertoires in COVID-19. Sequencing used immunoSEQ multiplex PCR; TCRdb keeps in-frame clones, though not all of them. The data contain fewer than 300,000 clones, approximately 83% of them seen just once; the ten biggest clones take up about an eighth. Sequencing used peripheral blood. These receptors were obtained from a human donor in a cohort sampled during active COVID-19. The CDR3 runs from the conserved cysteine through the conserved F or W. A D gene is named only where the DNA matches it firmly. Not every row has a clone size; where given, it reads once, few, many or a size class.

TRBJ2-7 | few | - | TRBV28 | TGTGCCAGCAGCCCTATTATGAGCTCCTACGAGCAGTACTTC | CASSPIMSSYEQYF
TRBJ2-5 | - | TRBD1 | TRBV2 | TGTGCCAGCATCTCGGACAGGGGTGGAGAGACCCAGTACTTC | CASISDRGGETQYF
TRBJ1-1 | - | - | TRBV3-1/TRBV3-2 | TGTGCCAGCAGCCCCTTCCCCAAGCGGATTGAAGCTTTCTTT | CASSPFPKRIEAFF
TRBJ1-5 | once | - | TRBV19 | TGTGCCAGTAGCCCTCAGGGTAGTCAGCCCCAGCATTTT | CASSPQGSQPQHF
TRBJ2-3 | - | TRBD2 | TRBV13 | TGTGCCAGCTATCGACTAGCGGCCAGCACAGATACGCAGTATTTT | CASYRLAASTDTQYF
TRBJ1-5 | - | - | TRBV6-2/TRBV6-3 | TGTGCCAGCAGCACAGGGAAGTACGGCCGTGGGCAGCCCCAGCATTTT | CASSTGKYGRGQPQHF
TRBJ1-5 | - | - | TRBV12-3/TRBV12-4 | TGTGCCAGCAGGTTAAACCTCAGGGTACCCCAGCATTTT | CASRLNLRVPQHF
TRBJ2-2 | - | - | TRBV11-3 | TGTGCCAGCAGCTCGGATGGGATGAGGGCCGGGGAGCTGTTTTTT | CASSSDGMRAGELFF
TRBJ2-5 | - | - | TRBV27 | TGTGCCAGCAGTTTACGAGGGAGAGGGAAAGAGACCCAGTACTTC | CASSLRGRGKETQYF
TRBJ2-1 | - | - | TRBV4-3 | TGCGCCAGCAGCCAAGATGGCACAGAGCACAATGAGCAGTTCTTC | CASSQDGTEHNEQFF
TRBJ1-2 | - | - | TRBV30 | TGTGCCTGGAGTTCCTACGGGTACAGGTTCATAGACGGCTACACCTTC | CAWSSYGYRFIDGYTF
TRBJ1-1 | - | - | TRBV6-6 | TGTGCCAGCACCTCGAGGATGGGGCAGCCTGAAGCTTTCTTT | CASTSRMGQPEAFF
TRBJ1-6 | once | - | TRBV27 | TGTGCCAGCAGTTGGGAGTATAATTCACCCCTCCACTTT | CASSWEYNSPLHF
TRBJ2-5 | once | TRBD2 | TRBV5-4 | TGTGCCAGCAGCTCCTTCACTAGCGGGAGTGGTCCCCAGTACTTC | CASSSFTSGSGPQYF
TRBJ2-2 | - | TRBD1 | TRBV15 | TGTGCCACCAGCAGAGATTCCCGGACAGGGTTAGAGCTGTTTTTT | CATSRDSRTGLELFF
TRBJ2-5 | once | - | TRBV6-5 | TGTGCCAGCAGAACAGGGTTCAGAGAGACCCAGTACTTC | CASRTGFRETQYF
TRBJ2-4 | - | TRBD1 | TRBV7-2 | TGTGCCAGCAGCTCACGACAGGGTCGGGCCAAAAACATTCAGTACTTC | CASSSRQGRAKNIQYF
TRBJ2-1 | - | - | TRBV28 | TGTGCCAGCAGTTTATTGAACTATCAGCAGTTCTTC | CASSLLNYQQFF
TRBJ1-2 | - | TRBD1 | TRBV4-1 | TGCGCCAGCAGCCATCCCGCTGGGGGACAGGGGAAGGGCTACACCTTC | CASSHPAGGQGKGYTF